These 20 T cell receptor beta chains share one sample of origin, sequenced in a study of blood T cell repertoires in COVID-19. Generated by immunoSEQ multiplex PCR, the TCRdb table keeps only in-frame clones and is missing some. The data show about 59,000 clones, about nine tenths seen once. Sequencing was performed on peripheral blood. All receptors come from a human donor in a cohort sampled during active COVID-19.

This chain uses TRBV10-2 with TRBJ2-7; D gene unclear. V lost 3 bases to trimming and J lost 4 bases, with 7 bases between them. This CDR3 comprises 12 residues. Germline V lookup: CDR1 WSHSY, CDR2 SAAADI. CDR3 in amino acids: CASSDILYEQYF. In DNA, the CDR3 is TGCGCCAGCAGTGATATCCTGTACGAGCAGTACTTC.

The genes are TRBV2 and TRBJ1-2, with D unresolved. This CDR3 is built from 14 residues. Looked up from germline, CDR1 is SNHLY and CDR2 is FYNNEI. V shed 6 bases and J shed 4 bases, with 15 bases lying between them. DNA of the CDR3: TGTGCCAGCAGCTTACTAGGACGTATCTATGGCTACACCTTC. Its protein is CASSLLGRIYGYTF.

This clone is a singleton in its sample. The chain uses TRBV7-9 and TRBJ1-3; D perhaps matches TRBD1 (5 bases). The ends were cut back, 4 bases at V and 0 bases at J, with 7 bases in the middle. Germline V gives CDR1 SEHNR, CDR2 FQNEAQ (reference sequence). The CDR3 has 14 amino acids. The CDR3 nucleotides read TGTGCCAGCAGCTGGACAAACTCTGGAAACACCATATATTTT. Translating it yields CASSWTNSGNTIYF.

This chain joins TRBV7-9 and TRBJ2-5; 7 nucleotides agree with TRBD2. From germline, CDR1 is SEHNR and CDR2 FQNEAQ (reference sequence). The V gene end was trimmed by 0 bases and the J gene end by 5 bases; junction bases not matched to a gene: 6. CDR3 length: 15 residues. CDR3 nucleotide sequence: TGTGCCAGCAGCTTAGCCGGGTTTAGCGGGGAGACCCAGTACTTC. The encoded protein is CASSLAGFSGETQYF. The full variable domain, in which reference TRBV7-9 and TRBJ2-5 provide the parts outside the CDR3, is DTGVSQNPRHKITKRGQNVTFRCDPISEHNRLYWYRQTLGQGPEFLTYFQNEAQLEKSRLLSDRFSAERPKGSFSTLEIQRTEQGDSAMYLCASSLAGFSGETQYFGPGTRLLVL.

The chain combines TRBV7-2 with TRBJ2-1, with TRBD2 identical over 10 bases. Germline V lookup: CDR1 SGHTA, CDR2 FQGNSA. Trimming at V came to 5 bases and at J to 3 bases, leaving 4 bases not matched to a gene. CDR3 length equals 15 residues. The CDR3: CASSPRTSGYNEQFF. CDR3 coding DNA: TGTGCCAGCAGCCCACGGACTAGCGGCTACAATGAGCAGTTCTTC.

The J gene is TRBJ1-5, the V gene TRBV15; D might be TRBD1 (6 bases). The CDR3 spans 15 residues. The germline gives CDR1 LNHNV, CDR2 YYDKDF (reference sequence). Trimming took 1 base from V and 8 from J, leaving 15 bases between them. CDR3 DNA sequence: TGTGCCACCAGCAGAGGGCTACAGGGAGGGGAGCCCCAGCATTTT. Encoded protein: CATSRGLQGGEPQHF. The variable domain in full, completed from reference TRBV15 and TRBJ1-5, reads DAMVIQNPRYQVTQFGKPVTLSCSQTLNHNVMYWYQQKSSQAPKLLFHYYDKDFNNEADTPDNFQSRRPNTSFCFLDIRSPGLGDTAMYLCATSRGLQGGEPQHFGDGTRLSIL.

This clone was counted a few times. V is TRBV7-2 and J is TRBJ1-2; 7 bases map to TRBD1. CDR1 and CDR2 from the germline V gene are SGHTA and FQGNSA. The V segment lost 5 bases and the J segment 4 bases; nucleotides outside the gene matches: 13. The CDR3 consists of 16 residues. The CDR3 DNA is TGTGCCAGCAGCCCCAAGGCCAGGGGGTTAACCTATGGCTACACCTTC. Translation gives CASSPKARGLTYGYTF.

The V gene is TRBV24-1, the J gene TRBJ2-1, with 8 bases lining up with TRBD2. This CDR3 spans 14 amino acids. Germline trimming cut 5 bases from V and 8 bases from J; bases unmatched to any gene: 7. Germline values: CDR1 KGHDR, CDR2 SFDVKD. CDR3 DNA: TGTGCCACCAGTGCGGGATCAGCGGGAGATGAGCAGTTCTTC. Translating gives CATSAGSAGDEQFF.

This clone has only one observation. J is TRBJ2-3 and V is TRBV9; 11 bases map to TRBD2. This CDR3 has 16 residues. Germline V CDR1 and CDR2: SGDLS, YYNGEE. The junction had 3 bases not matched to a gene; V was cut back by 0 bases and J by 3 bases. CDR3 amino acids: CASSVGLAGGTDTQYF. Written as DNA, the CDR3 is TGTGCCAGCAGCGTAGGGCTAGCGGGGGGTACAGATACGCAGTATTTT.

Only one count was recorded for this clone. The chain uses TRBV6-5 and TRBJ1-2; D gene ambiguous. Trimming cost V 4 bases and J 2 bases, with 14 bases left between them. The length of the CDR3 is 15 residues. Germline-derived CDR1 and CDR2 are MNHEY and SVGAGI. The CDR3 sequence: CASSSPKSLNYGYTF. As DNA, the CDR3 is TGTGCCAGCAGTTCACCCAAGAGCCTAAACTATGGCTACACCTTC.

This rearrangement joins TRBV6-2 or TRBV6-3 to TRBJ2-7; 10 positions agree with TRBD2. V gave up 0 bases and J gave up 4 bases; unmatched junction bases: 12. Germline-derived CDR1 and CDR2 are MNHEY and SVGEGT. The CDR3 length is 18 residues. The CDR3 sequence: CASSYSHSRSGRAYEQYF. In nucleotides, the CDR3 is TGTGCCAGCAGTTACTCGCATTCGAGGAGCGGGAGGGCGTACGAGCAGTACTTC.

The chain links TRBV5-4 to TRBJ2-1; 10 bases match TRBD2. The CDR3 runs to 15 residues. Germline V gene data show CDR1 as SGHNT and CDR2 as YYREEE (reference sequence). V shed 9 bases and J 4 bases; nucleotides not matched to a gene: 10. The CDR3 is CATELLAGTYNEQFF. CDR3 in DNA: TGTGCCACCGAATTACTAGCGGGGACTTACAATGAGCAGTTCTTC.

This sequence joins TRBV5-6 and TRBJ2-5, with TRBD1 as a possible D gene (6 bases). Trimming pared 0 bases from V and 2 bases from J, leaving 11 bases between. The CDR3 runs to 15 residues. CDR1 is SGHDT and CDR2 is YYEEEE in the germline V gene. CDR3 DNA sequence: TGTGCCAGCAGCTTGGTGGGGGCAGGGCAAGAGACCCAGTACTTC. Protein sequence: CASSLVGAGQETQYF.

The V call is TRBV10-1, the J call TRBJ1-5, with a weak D call TRBD1 (5 bases). The CDR3 runs 15 residues. Trimming left V 2 bases short and J 7 bases short, with 15 bases between. Germline lookup yields CDR1 WNHNN and CDR2 SYGVQD (reference sequence). CDR3 region: CASSEGVGVGQPQHF. CDR3 nucleotide sequence: TGCGCCAGCAGTGAGGGGGTAGGGGTTGGGCAGCCCCAGCATTTT.

The CDR3 sequence is CAVIQGFSGNTIYF. The CDR3 nucleotides read TGTGCCGTAATACAGGGCTTCTCTGGAAACACCATATATTTT. The chain links TRBV6-5 to TRBJ1-3, with D perhaps TRBD1 (6 bases). V dropped 11 bases and J dropped 0 bases, with 14 bases sitting between them. The CDR3 loop spans 14 amino acids. In germline, CDR1 is MNHEY, CDR2 SVGAGI.

The chain carries TRBV27 and TRBJ2-7, with D tentatively TRBD1 (5 bases). The CDR3 consists of 13 residues. Germline V gene lookup returns CDR1 MNHEY and CDR2 SMNVEV (reference sequence). The V and J ends lost 3 bases and 1 base respectively, with 7 bases between them. CDR3 DNA sequence: TGTGCCAGCAGTTTGACAGAGTCCTACGAGCAGTACTTC. This gives the protein CASSLTESYEQYF.

This chain uses TRBV6-5 with TRBJ2-7, with 9 bases fitting TRBD2. Germline V gene data show CDR1 as MNHEY and CDR2 as SVGAGI. The CDR3 is made up of 15 amino acids. Losses at the gene ends were 5 bases for V and 4 bases for J; bases not matched to a gene: 9. CDR3 residues: CASSNPGLALYEQYF. The CDR3 DNA reads TGTGCCAGCAGTAATCCGGGACTAGCCCTATACGAGCAGTACTTC.

The chain combines TRBV7-2 with TRBJ1-2; 8 bases line up with TRBD1. The CDR3 extends over 15 amino acids. With 3 bases clipped from V and 1 base from J, the junction kept 4 bases outside the gene matches. Germline loops: CDR1 SGHTA, CDR2 FQGNSA. CDR3 sequence reads: CASSLRTGSNYGYTF. The CDR3 DNA follows: TGTGCCAGCAGCTTGCGGACAGGGAGTAACTATGGCTACACCTTC.

J is TRBJ2-5 and V is TRBV2, with D possibly matching TRBD2 (5 bases). CDR1 is SNHLY, CDR2 FYNNEI, per germline. V lost 3 bases and J lost 1, with 6 bases in between. CDR3 length: 13 residues. The CDR3 region has the DNA TGTGCCAGCAGTGACGGGATCCAAGAGACCCAGTACTTC. It yields the protein CASSDGIQETQYF.

The genes are TRBV7-9 and TRBJ1-2; D is possibly TRBD1 (6 bases). The V end lost 0 bases, the J end lost 7 bases, and 15 bases lay between the germline ends. The CDR3 has 15 residues. Germline assignment: CDR1 SEHNR and CDR2 FQNEAQ (reference sequence). CDR3 bases: TGTGCCAGCAGCTTAGCCCGGAGTCAGGGGTCTGGCTACACCTTC. It codes for CASSLARSQGSGYTF.